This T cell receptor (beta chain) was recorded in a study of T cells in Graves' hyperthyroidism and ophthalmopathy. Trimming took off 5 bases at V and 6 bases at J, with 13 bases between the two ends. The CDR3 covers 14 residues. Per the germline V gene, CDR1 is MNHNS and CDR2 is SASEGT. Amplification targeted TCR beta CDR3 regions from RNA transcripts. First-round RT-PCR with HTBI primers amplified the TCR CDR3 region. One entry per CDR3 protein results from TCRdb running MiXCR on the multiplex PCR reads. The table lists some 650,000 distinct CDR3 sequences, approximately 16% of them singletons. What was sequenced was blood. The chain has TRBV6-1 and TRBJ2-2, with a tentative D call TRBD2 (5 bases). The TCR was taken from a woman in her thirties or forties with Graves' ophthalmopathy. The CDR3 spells CASSPPGVPGELFF. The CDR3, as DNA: TGTGCCAGCAGTCCACCCGGGGTCCCCGGGGAGCTGTTTTTT.